This T cell receptor (beta chain) comes out of a study of T cells in Graves' hyperthyroidism and ophthalmopathy. Overall study: Peripheral blood was secured at the point of initial diagnosis, before any treatment. Study outcomes and limitations: The model predicted ophthalmopathy a median approximately seven months before onset. Most thyroid clonotypes expanded above 0.001 appeared in blood too.

In this sample, this clonotype turned up a few times. As yet, its antigen is unknown. At one end, the junction sequence differs from germline, possibly due to a read error. Researchers took RNA transcripts and amplified the TCR beta CDR3 regions from them. HTBI primers were used for first-round RT-PCR of the TCR CDR3. MiXCR, run by TCRdb on the multiplex PCR reads, gives a single entry per CDR3 protein. The sample comprises a few hundred thousand distinct CDR3 sequences, 15% to 19% of which are singletons, and around 14% rests with the top ten. The origin of this receptor is a woman between 18 and 30 years old with Graves' hyperthyroidism. The sample was blood.

The CDR3 region is CASSESGQVFWYQEAQYF. The CDR3 DNA is TGCGCCAGCAGTGAGTCGGGGCAGGTCTTTTGGTACCAAGAGGCCCAGTACTTC. The gene calls are TRBV10-2 and TRBJ2-5; tentatively, D is TRBD1 (5 bases). Germline assignment: CDR1 WSHSY and CDR2 SAAADI. The CDR3 sequence is 18 residues long.